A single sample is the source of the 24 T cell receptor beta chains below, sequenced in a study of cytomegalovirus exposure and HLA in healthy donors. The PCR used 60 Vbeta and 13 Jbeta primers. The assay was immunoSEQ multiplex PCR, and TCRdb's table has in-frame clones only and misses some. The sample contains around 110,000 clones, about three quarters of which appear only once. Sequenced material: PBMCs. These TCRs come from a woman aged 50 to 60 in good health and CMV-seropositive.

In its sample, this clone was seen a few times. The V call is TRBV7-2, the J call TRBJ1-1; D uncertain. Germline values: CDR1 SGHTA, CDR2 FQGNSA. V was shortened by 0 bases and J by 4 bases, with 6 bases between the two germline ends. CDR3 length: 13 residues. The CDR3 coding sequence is TGTGCCAGCAGCTTAGCCCCTTCCACTGAAGCTTTCTTT. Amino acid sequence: CASSLAPSTEAFF.

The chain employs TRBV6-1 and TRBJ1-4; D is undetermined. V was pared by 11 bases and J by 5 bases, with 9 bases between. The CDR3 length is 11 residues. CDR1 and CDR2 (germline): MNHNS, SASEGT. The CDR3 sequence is CASAENEKLFF. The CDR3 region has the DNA TGTGCCTCGGCGGAAAATGAAAAACTGTTTTTT.

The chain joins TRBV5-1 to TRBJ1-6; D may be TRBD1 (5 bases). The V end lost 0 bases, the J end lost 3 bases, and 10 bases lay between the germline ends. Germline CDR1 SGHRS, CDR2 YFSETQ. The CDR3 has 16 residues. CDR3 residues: CASSLGQTSYNSPLHF. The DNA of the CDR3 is TGCGCCAGCAGCTTGGGACAGACCAGCTATAATTCACCCCTCCACTTT.

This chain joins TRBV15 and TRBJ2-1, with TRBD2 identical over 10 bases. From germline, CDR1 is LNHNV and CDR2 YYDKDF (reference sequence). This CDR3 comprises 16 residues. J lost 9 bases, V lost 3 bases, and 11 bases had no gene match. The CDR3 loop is CATSRPGPLAGVEQFF. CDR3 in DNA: TGTGCCACCAGCAGGCCCGGCCCCCTAGCGGGAGTTGAGCAGTTCTTC. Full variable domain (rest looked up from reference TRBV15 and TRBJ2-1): DAMVIQNPRYQVTQFGKPVTLSCSQTLNHNVMYWYQQKSSQAPKLLFHYYDKDFNNEADTPDNFQSRRPNTSFCFLDIRSPGLGDTAMYLCATSRPGPLAGVEQFFGPGTRLTVL.

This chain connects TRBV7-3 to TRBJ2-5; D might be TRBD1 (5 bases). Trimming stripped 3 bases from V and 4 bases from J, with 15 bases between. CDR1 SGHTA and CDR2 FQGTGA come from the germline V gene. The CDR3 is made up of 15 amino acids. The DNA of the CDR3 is TGTGCCAGCAGCTTGCAGGGTGTGGTCGGAGAGACCCAGTACTTC. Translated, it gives CASSLQGVVGETQYF. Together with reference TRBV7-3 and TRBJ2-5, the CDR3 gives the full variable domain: GAGVSQTPSNKVTEKGKYVELRCDPISGHTALYWYRQSLGQGPEFLIYFQGTGAADDSGLPNDRFFAVRPEGSVSTLKIQRTERGDSAVYLCASSLQGVVGETQYFGPGTRLLVL.

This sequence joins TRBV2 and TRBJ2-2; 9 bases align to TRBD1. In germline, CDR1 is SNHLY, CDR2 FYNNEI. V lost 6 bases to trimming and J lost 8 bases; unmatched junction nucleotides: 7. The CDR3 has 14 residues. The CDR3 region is CASSQDRGRGELFF. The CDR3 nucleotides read TGTGCCAGCAGCCAGGACAGGGGTAGGGGGGAGCTGTTTTTT.

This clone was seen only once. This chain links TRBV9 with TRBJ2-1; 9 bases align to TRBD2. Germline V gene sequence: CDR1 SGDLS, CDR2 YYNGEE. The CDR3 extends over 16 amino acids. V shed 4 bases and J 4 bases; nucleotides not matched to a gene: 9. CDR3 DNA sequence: TGTGCCAGCAGCACGCTAATAGCGGGGGCATACAATGAGCAGTTCTTC. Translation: CASSTLIAGAYNEQFF.

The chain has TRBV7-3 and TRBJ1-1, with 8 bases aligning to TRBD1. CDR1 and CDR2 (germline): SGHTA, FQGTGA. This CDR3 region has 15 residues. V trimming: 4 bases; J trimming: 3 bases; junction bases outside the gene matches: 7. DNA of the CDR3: TGTGCCAGCAGCTCCATTGGGACAGGACACACTGAAGCTTTCTTT. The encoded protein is CASSSIGTGHTEAFF.

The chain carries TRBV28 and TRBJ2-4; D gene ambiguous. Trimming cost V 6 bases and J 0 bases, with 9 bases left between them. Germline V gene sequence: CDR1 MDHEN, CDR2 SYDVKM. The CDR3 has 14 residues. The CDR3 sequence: CASREALAKNIQYF. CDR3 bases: TGTGCCAGCAGAGAGGCTCTAGCCAAAAACATTCAGTACTTC.

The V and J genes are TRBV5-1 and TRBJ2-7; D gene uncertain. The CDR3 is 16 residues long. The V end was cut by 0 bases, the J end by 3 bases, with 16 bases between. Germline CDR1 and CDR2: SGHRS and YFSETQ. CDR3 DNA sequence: TGCGCCAGCAGCTTGGTGTCTTCCACGTTAGACTACGAGCAGTACTTC. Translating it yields CASSLVSSTLDYEQYF.

The CDR3 here is CAISEVLSPSTDTQYF. CDR3 nucleotides: TGTGCCATCAGTGAGGTCCTCTCCCCTAGCACAGATACGCAGTATTTT. The chain has TRBV10-3 and TRBJ2-3; D is unclear. Germline values: CDR1 ENHRY, CDR2 SYGVKD. Trimming cost V 2 bases and J 0 bases, with 12 bases left between them. The CDR3 contains 16 residues.

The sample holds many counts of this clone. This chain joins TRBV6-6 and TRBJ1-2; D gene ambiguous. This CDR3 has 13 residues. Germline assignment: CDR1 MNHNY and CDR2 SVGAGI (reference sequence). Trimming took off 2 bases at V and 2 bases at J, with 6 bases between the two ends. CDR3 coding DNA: TGTGCCAGCAGTTACGAGTCAAACTATGGCTACACCTTC. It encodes CASSYESNYGYTF.

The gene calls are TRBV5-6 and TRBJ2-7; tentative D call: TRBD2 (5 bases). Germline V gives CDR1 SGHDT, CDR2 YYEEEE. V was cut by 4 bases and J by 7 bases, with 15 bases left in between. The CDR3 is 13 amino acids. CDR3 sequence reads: CASSLVATGEQYF. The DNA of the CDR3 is TGTGCCAGCAGCCTTGTAGCCACGGGGGAGCAGTACTTC.

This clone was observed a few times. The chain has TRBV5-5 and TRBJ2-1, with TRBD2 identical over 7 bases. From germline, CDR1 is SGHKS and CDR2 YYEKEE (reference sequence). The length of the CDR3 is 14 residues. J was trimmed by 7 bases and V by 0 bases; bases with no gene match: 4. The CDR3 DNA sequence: TGTGCCAGCAGCTTGGTGGGGAGGGCGAATGAGCAGTTCTTC. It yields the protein CASSLVGRANEQFF.

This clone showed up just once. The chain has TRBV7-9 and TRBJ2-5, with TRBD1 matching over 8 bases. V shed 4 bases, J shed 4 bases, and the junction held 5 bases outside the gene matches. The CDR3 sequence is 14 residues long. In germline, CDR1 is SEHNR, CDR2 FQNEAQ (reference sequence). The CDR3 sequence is CASSSAGQGETQYF. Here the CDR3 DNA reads TGTGCCAGCAGCTCCGCCGGACAGGGAGAGACCCAGTACTTC.

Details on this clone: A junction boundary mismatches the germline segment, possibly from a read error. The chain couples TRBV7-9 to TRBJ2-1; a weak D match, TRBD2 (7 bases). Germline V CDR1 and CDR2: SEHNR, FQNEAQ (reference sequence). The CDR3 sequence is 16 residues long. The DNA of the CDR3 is TGTTCCAGCAGCCCTCGAGGGGGGGGAAGTTACAATGAGCAGTTCTTC. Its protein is CSSSPRGGGSYNEQFF.

The CDR3 region is CASSLSGSRTDTQYF. The DNA for the CDR3 is TGTGCCAGCAGCTTAAGCGGGTCCAGGACAGATACGCAGTATTTT. The gene calls are TRBV7-9 and TRBJ2-3, with TRBD2 as a possible D gene (6 bases). V was cut by 2 bases and J by 3 bases, with 12 bases left in between. CDR1 and CDR2 (germline): SEHNR, FQNEAQ (reference sequence). CDR3 length: 15 residues.

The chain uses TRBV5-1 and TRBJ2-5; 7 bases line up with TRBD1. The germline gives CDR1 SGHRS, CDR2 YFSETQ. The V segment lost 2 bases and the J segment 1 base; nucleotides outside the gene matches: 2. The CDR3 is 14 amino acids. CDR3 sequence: CASSFAGGQETQYF. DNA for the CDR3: TGCGCCAGCAGCTTTGCAGGGGGCCAAGAGACCCAGTACTTC.

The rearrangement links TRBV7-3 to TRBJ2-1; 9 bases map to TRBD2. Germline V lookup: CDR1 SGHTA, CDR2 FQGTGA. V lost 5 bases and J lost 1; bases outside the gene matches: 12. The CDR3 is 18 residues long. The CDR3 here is CASSRGLGGGASYNEQFF. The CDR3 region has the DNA TGTGCCAGCAGCCGAGGATTGGGCGGGGGGGCTTCCTACAATGAGCAGTTCTTC. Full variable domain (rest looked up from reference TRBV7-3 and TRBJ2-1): GAGVSQTPSNKVTEKGKYVELRCDPISGHTALYWYRQSLGQGPEFLIYFQGTGAADDSGLPNDRFFAVRPEGSVSTLKIQRTERGDSAVYLCASSRGLGGGASYNEQFFGPGTRLTVL.

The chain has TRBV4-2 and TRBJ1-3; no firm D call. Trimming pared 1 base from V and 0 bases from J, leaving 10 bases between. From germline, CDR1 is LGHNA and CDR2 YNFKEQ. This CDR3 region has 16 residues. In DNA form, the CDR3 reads TGTGCCAGCAGCCAAGCCGGGTCGAGCTCTGGAAACACCATATATTTT. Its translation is CASSQAGSSSGNTIYF.

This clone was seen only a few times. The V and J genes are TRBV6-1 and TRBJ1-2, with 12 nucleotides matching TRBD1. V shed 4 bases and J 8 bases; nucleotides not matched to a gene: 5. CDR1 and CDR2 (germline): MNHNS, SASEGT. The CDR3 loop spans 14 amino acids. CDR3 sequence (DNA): TGTGCCAGCAGTGGGGGACAGGGGGCGATCGGCTACACCTTC. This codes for CASSGGQGAIGYTF.

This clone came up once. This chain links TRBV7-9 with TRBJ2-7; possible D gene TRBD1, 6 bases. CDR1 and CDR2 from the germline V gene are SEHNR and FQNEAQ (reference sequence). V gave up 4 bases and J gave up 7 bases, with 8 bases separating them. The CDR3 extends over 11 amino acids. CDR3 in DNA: TGTGCCAGCAGCTCCGGACAGGAGCAGTACTTC. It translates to CASSSGQEQYF.

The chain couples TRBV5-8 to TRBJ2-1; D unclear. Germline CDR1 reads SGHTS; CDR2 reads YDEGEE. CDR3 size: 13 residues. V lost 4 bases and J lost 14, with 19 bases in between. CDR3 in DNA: TGTGCCAGCAGCCTGAGGCCTAACCTGGCGGAGTTCTTC. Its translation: CASSLRPNLAEFF.

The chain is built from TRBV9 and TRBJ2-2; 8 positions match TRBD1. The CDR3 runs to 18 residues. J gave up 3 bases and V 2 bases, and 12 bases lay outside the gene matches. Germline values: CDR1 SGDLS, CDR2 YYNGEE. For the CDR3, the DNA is TGTGCCAGCAGCGTCGAAGGATCAGGGGGCCTCTACACCGGGGAGCTGTTTTTT. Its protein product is CASSVEGSGGLYTGELFF.